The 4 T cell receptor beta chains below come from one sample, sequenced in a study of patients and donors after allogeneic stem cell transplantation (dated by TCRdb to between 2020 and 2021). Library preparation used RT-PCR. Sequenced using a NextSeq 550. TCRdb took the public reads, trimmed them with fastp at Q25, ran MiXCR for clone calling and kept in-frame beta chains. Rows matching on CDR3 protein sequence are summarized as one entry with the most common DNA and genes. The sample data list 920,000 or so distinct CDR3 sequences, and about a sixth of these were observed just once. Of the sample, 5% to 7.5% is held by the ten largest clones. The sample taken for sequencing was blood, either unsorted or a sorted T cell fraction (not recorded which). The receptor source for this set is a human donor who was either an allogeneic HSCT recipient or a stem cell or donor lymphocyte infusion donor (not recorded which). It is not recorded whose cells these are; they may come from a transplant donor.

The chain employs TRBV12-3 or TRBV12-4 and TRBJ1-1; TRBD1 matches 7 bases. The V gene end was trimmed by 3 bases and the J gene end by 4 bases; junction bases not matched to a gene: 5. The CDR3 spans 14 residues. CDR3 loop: CASSLIGGATEAFF. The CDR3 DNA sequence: TGTGCCAGCAGTTTGATAGGGGGCGCCACTGAAGCTTTCTTT.

CDR3 DNA sequence: TGTGCCAGCAGTCCGGACGGGGTATACCAGCCCCAGCATTTT. It is translated as CASSPDGVYQPQHF. The V and J genes are TRBV2 and TRBJ1-5, with D hard to call. Germline loops: CDR1 SNHLY, CDR2 FYNNEI. The V and J ends lost 5 bases and 7 bases respectively, with 15 bases between them. This CDR3 spans 14 amino acids.

The DNA for the CDR3 is TGTGCCAGCAGCTTAGTAGCGGGGGTTCACAATGAGCAGTTCTTC. Encoded protein: CASSLVAGVHNEQFF. V and J are TRBV7-2 and TRBJ2-1; 9 bases line up with TRBD2. CDR3 length: 15 amino acids. CDR1 is SGHTA and CDR2 is FQGNSA in the germline V gene. V lost 1 base and J lost 5; bases outside the gene matches: 3.

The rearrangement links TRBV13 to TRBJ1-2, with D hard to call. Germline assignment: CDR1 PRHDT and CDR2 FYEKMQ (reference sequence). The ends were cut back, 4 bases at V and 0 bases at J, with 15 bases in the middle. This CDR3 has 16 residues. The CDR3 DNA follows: TGTGCCAGCAGCTCCGAACCCGACACCTCTAACTATGGCTACACCTTC. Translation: CASSSEPDTSNYGYTF.